Below are 22 T cell receptor beta chains sequenced from a single sample in a study of CD8 T cells in Susac syndrome. Reverse transcription of about 0.45 to 1 ug RNA used random hexamers. TCRdb recomputed calls from the immunoSEQ multiplex PCR reads with MiXCR, one row per CDR3 protein. This table holds approximately 160,000 distinct CDR3 sequences, 85% to 95% found once. The material sequenced was CD4+ T cells from PBMCs. The receptors were gathered from a human donor in good health.

The chain joins TRBV5-1 to TRBJ1-6; D unclear. The CDR3 spans 16 residues. V was clipped by 4 bases and J by 7 bases, with 18 bases between them. Germline CDR1 reads SGHRS; CDR2 reads YFSETQ. The CDR3 region is CASSQDPGTFNSPLHF. CDR3 DNA sequence: TGCGCCAGCAGCCAAGACCCCGGTACCTTCAATTCACCCCTCCACTTT.

The genes are TRBV5-4 and TRBJ2-2; 8 bases match TRBD2. The CDR3 has 15 residues. Unmatched junction bases numbered 3, after V lost 4 bases and J lost 1 base. Per the germline V gene, CDR1 is SGHNT and CDR2 is YYREEE (reference sequence). The DNA of the CDR3 is TGTGCCAGCAGCGCGAGCGGGGGGAACACCGGGGAGCTGTTTTTT. Protein: CASSASGGNTGELFF.

The chain combines TRBV5-6 with TRBJ1-2; 9 bases line up with TRBD1. Germline V gene sequence: CDR1 SGHDT, CDR2 YYEEEE. CDR3 length: 14 amino acids. The J segment lost 4 bases and the V segment lost 4 bases, leaving 5 bases of the junction unmatched. CDR3 amino acids: CASSATGGVYGYTF. The CDR3 DNA sequence: TGTGCCAGCAGCGCTACAGGGGGCGTCTATGGCTACACCTTC.

This clonotype appeared a single time. J is TRBJ2-7 and V is TRBV6-1, with D possibly being TRBD1 or TRBD2 (5 bases each). Germline V gene lookup returns CDR1 MNHNS and CDR2 SASEGT. Trimming left V 6 bases short and J 2 bases short, with 14 bases between. CDR3 length equals 14 residues. The CDR3 region is CASRSRGGAYEQYF. As DNA, the CDR3 is TGTGCCAGCAGATCTCGGGGCGGAGCCTACGAGCAGTACTTC.

The chain is built from TRBV27 and TRBJ2-2; TRBD1 might be the D (5 bases). The germline V and J ends were trimmed by 4 bases and 6 bases, with 15 bases remaining between them. The length of the CDR3 is 15 residues. Per germline, CDR1 MNHEY and CDR2 SMNVEV (reference sequence). CDR3 bases: TGTGCCAGCAGTTCGCAGGATTTCAGGGCCGGGGAGCTGTTTTTT. As protein: CASSSQDFRAGELFF.

The chain employs TRBV5-1 and TRBJ2-5; unclear D gene. CDR3 size: 14 residues. From germline, CDR1 is SGHRS and CDR2 YFSETQ. V was clipped by 0 bases and J by 3 bases, with 9 bases between them. CDR3 loop: CASSLERFKETQYF. In nucleotides, the CDR3 is TGCGCCAGCAGCTTGGAAAGGTTTAAAGAGACCCAGTACTTC.

This sequence joins TRBV20-1 and TRBJ1-2; D not resolved. Trimming stripped 3 bases from V and 1 base from J, with 9 bases between. The V gene's germline CDR1 is DFQATT and CDR2 SNEGSKA (reference sequence). The CDR3 loop spans 13 amino acids. The chain's CDR3 is CSARDDINYGYTF. The CDR3 nucleotides read TGCAGTGCTAGGGACGACATTAACTATGGCTACACCTTC.

This clonotype was recorded only once. The chain uses TRBV20-1 and TRBJ2-7; D gene uncertain. There are 11 residues in the CDR3. V was cut by 5 bases and J by 3 bases, with 8 bases left in between. Germline CDR1 reads DFQATT; CDR2 reads SNEGSKA (reference sequence). CDR3 coding DNA: TGCAGTGCTTCGGTCAACTACGAGCAGTACTTC. Its protein product is CSASVNYEQYF.

The J gene is TRBJ1-1, the V gene TRBV6-5; D ambiguous. This CDR3 has 16 residues. CDR1 MNHEY and CDR2 SVGAGI come from the germline V gene. V was shortened by 0 bases and J by 10 bases, with 21 bases between the two germline ends. CDR3 loop: CASSYSYTGSGRRAFF. Written as DNA, the CDR3 is TGTGCCAGCAGTTACTCCTACACCGGGTCGGGGAGAAGAGCTTTCTTT.

This sequence joins TRBV18 and TRBJ1-6, with no clear D. V was trimmed by 3 bases and J by 2 bases, leaving 11 bases between them. The germline V gene has CDR1 KGHSH and CDR2 LQKENI. CDR3 length equals 16 residues. This CDR3 reads CASSPVRETYNSPLHF. As DNA, the CDR3 is TGTGCCAGCTCACCTGTGCGGGAAACCTATAATTCACCCCTCCACTTT.

The chain joins TRBV12-3 or TRBV12-4 to TRBJ2-2; D is possibly TRBD1 or TRBD2 (6 bases each). Trimming removed 1 base at V and 4 bases at J, with 10 bases between. The CDR3 contains 15 residues. In DNA, the CDR3 is TGTGCCAGCAGTTTAGGGGGGGCGTCCACCGGGGAGCTGTTTTTT. This codes for CASSLGGASTGELFF.

The gene calls are TRBV15 and TRBJ2-1; TRBD1 matches 9 bases. The CDR3 loop spans 13 amino acids. The J segment lost 10 bases and the V segment lost 5 bases, leaving 6 bases of the junction unmatched. In germline, CDR1 is LNHNV, CDR2 YYDKDF (reference sequence). The CDR3 is CATSRDRVNEQFF. CDR3 DNA sequence: TGTGCCACCAGCCGGGACAGGGTAAACGAGCAGTTCTTC.

The J gene is TRBJ1-1, the V gene TRBV4-2; 8 bases fit TRBD1. The CDR3 has 15 amino acids. Per germline, CDR1 LGHNA and CDR2 YNFKEQ. V lost 4 bases, J lost 3 bases, and 7 bases stayed unmatched. The CDR3 reads CASSPGQGGDTEAFF. The CDR3 DNA reads TGTGCCAGCAGCCCTGGACAGGGAGGGGACACTGAAGCTTTCTTT.

The chain combines TRBV9 with TRBJ2-3, with TRBD2 matching over 9 bases. Looked up from germline, CDR1 is SGDLS and CDR2 is YYNGEE. The CDR3 runs 17 residues. Trimming removed 4 bases from V and 4 bases from J; junction bases left unmatched: 13. The CDR3 reads CASSPHYRGGAADTQYF. CDR3 bases: TGTGCCAGCAGCCCACACTATCGCGGGGGGGCTGCAGATACGCAGTATTTT.

This chain connects TRBV20-1 to TRBJ2-3, with TRBD2 identical over 10 bases. This CDR3 region has 15 residues. Germline CDR1 is DFQATT and CDR2 is SNEGSKA (reference sequence). V was pared by 4 bases and J by 0 bases, with 4 bases of the junction left unmatched. The CDR3 here is CSATAGGKSTDTQYF. CDR3 DNA sequence: TGCAGTGCTACAGCGGGGGGGAAGAGCACAGATACGCAGTATTTT.

V gene TRBV2 combines with J gene TRBJ2-7; D ambiguous. The V end lost 4 bases, the J end lost 7 bases, and 11 bases lay between the germline ends. This CDR3 contains 12 residues. Germline V CDR1 and CDR2: SNHLY, FYNNEI. The CDR3 region is CASSVGPSEQYF. The CDR3 DNA follows: TGTGCCAGCAGTGTAGGTCCTTCGGAGCAGTACTTC.

The V gene is TRBV5-5, the J gene TRBJ2-2; D not certain. The CDR3 loop spans 14 amino acids. Between the trimmed V and J ends, which lost 1 base and 3 bases, there was a span of 7 bases. Per the germline V gene, CDR1 is SGHKS and CDR2 is YYEKEE (reference sequence). The CDR3 is CASSLIVYTGELFF. In DNA, the CDR3 is TGTGCCAGCAGCTTGATAGTTTACACCGGGGAGCTGTTTTTT. The variable domain in full, completed from reference TRBV5-5 and TRBJ2-2, reads DAGVTQSPTHLIKTRGQQVTLRCSPISGHKSVSWYQQVLGQGPQFIFQYYEKEERGRGNFPDRFSARQFPNYSSELNVNALLLGDSALYLCASSLIVYTGELFFGEGSRLTVL.

The genes are TRBV3-1 and TRBJ2-7; 7 positions agree with TRBD1. Germline lookup yields CDR1 LGHDT and CDR2 YNNKEL (reference sequence). V was pared by 5 bases and J by 2 bases, with 9 bases of the junction left unmatched. CDR3 length: 15 residues. The CDR3 sequence: CASSGTALQTYEQYF. The CDR3 nucleotides are TGTGCCAGCAGCGGGACAGCCCTCCAGACCTACGAGCAGTACTTC.

This chain uses TRBV19 with TRBJ2-4; D unclear. The CDR3 is 13 amino acids. Germline CDR1 is LNHDA and CDR2 is SQIVND (reference sequence). With 3 bases removed from V and 9 bases from J, the gap between germline ends came to 12 bases. DNA of the CDR3: TGTGCCAGTAGTATGAGGCTGCAGTCCATTCAGTACTTC. It encodes CASSMRLQSIQYF.

This chain connects TRBV6-5 to TRBJ2-2; 9 bases are a match to TRBD2. Germline V gene lookup returns CDR1 MNHEY and CDR2 SVGAGI. This CDR3 is built from 16 residues. The ends lost 1 base at V and 4 bases at J; junction bases unmatched: 4. CDR3 coding DNA: TGTGCCAGCAGTTACTATCTAGCGGGGAGCACCGGGGAGCTGTTTTTT. It translates to CASSYYLAGSTGELFF.

The rearrangement joins TRBV7-3 to TRBJ2-7; TRBD2 is a possible D gene (6 bases). The CDR3 is 13 residues long. V was clipped by 3 bases and J by 5 bases, with 11 bases between them. Germline lookup yields CDR1 SGHTA and CDR2 FQGTGA. This CDR3 reads CASSFGREDEQYF. The CDR3 DNA sequence: TGTGCCAGCAGCTTCGGCAGGGAGGACGAGCAGTACTTC. The complete variable domain, with remaining parts taken from reference TRBV7-3 and TRBJ2-7, reads GAGVSQTPSNKVTEKGKYVELRCDPISGHTALYWYRQSLGQGPEFLIYFQGTGAADDSGLPNDRFFAVRPEGSVSTLKIQRTERGDSAVYLCASSFGREDEQYFGPGTRLTVT.

V usage is TRBV3-1 and J usage is TRBJ2-7; 7 positions match TRBD2. Germline CDR1 is LGHDT and CDR2 is YNNKEL (reference sequence). Trimming took 1 base from V and 0 from J; bases not matched to a gene: 3. This CDR3 is built from 15 residues. This CDR3 reads CASSQGRGVSYEQYF. DNA of the CDR3: TGTGCCAGCAGCCAAGGTCGGGGGGTCTCCTACGAGCAGTACTTC.